These 17 T cell receptor beta chains came from one sample sequenced in a study of blood T cells in healthy people across ages. The use of a sample-barcoded 5' primer and a J-beta primer mix characterized a second PCR of roughly 7 to 12 cycles. TCRdb reprocessed the 5' RACE reads via MiXCR and lists one record per CDR3 protein. The data show over 550,000 distinct CDR3 sequences, with roughly 31% seen just once and roughly 14% held by the top ten. Source material: blood. These receptors came from a woman over 75 in good health.

A note on this clonotype: This may be a read error: a much more frequent sequence differs by one nucleotide. The genes are TRBV13 and TRBJ1-6; D possibly corresponds to TRBD1 (5 bases). The germline gives CDR1 PRHDT, CDR2 FYEKMQ (reference sequence). The CDR3 consists of 14 residues. Trimming pared 4 bases from V and 7 bases from J, leaving 11 bases between. CDR3 residues: CASSWNSGNSPLHF. DNA of the CDR3: TGTGCCAGCAGCTGGAATTCAGGGAATTCACCCCTCCACTTT.

This clonotype was observed a handful of times. This chain connects TRBV12-3 or TRBV12-4 to TRBJ1-2; 7 bases fit TRBD1. Trimming removed 6 bases from V and 9 bases from J; junction bases left unmatched: 7. The CDR3 runs 12 residues. The CDR3 DNA follows: TGTGCCAGCAGGATGACAGGGATTCGCTACACCTTC. Protein: CASRMTGIRYTF.

This clonotype has a count of ten or more. The chain employs TRBV20-1 and TRBJ1-2, with D tentatively TRBD1 (5 bases). V was pared by 4 bases and J by 2 bases, with 17 bases between. The CDR3 is 15 amino acids. Germline values: CDR1 DFQATT, CDR2 SNEGSKA (reference sequence). The CDR3 reads CSATRGLGGNYGYTF. DNA of the CDR3: TGCAGTGCTACCCGGGGCCTCGGAGGCAACTATGGCTACACCTTC.

A word on this clonotype: This may stem from a read error, because a much larger clone lies one nucleotide away. V and J are TRBV20-1 and TRBJ1-2, with 8 bases matching TRBD1. Trimming removed 0 bases from V and 4 bases from J; junction bases left unmatched: 10. Per the germline V gene, CDR1 is DFQATT and CDR2 is SNEGSKA (reference sequence). The CDR3 has 16 residues. This chain's CDR3 is CSARDQGAGRVYGYTF. Here the CDR3 DNA reads TGCAGTGCTAGAGATCAGGGGGCAGGGAGGGTCTATGGCTACACCTTC.

As regards this clonotype: An end of the junction differs from the germline gene, which may be a read error. This chain uses TRBV7-3 with TRBJ2-5; a possible D gene is TRBD1 (6 bases). The CDR3 sequence is 16 residues long. CDR1 and CDR2 from the germline V gene are SGHTA and FQGTGA. The CDR3 here is CVSSLIGQSYQETQYF. The CDR3 DNA sequence: TGTGTCAGCAGCCTTATAGGACAGTCTTACCAAGAGACCCAGTACTTC.

The rearrangement joins TRBV28 to TRBJ1-6, with a tentative D call TRBD1 (5 bases). Trimming took off 5 bases at V and 10 bases at J, with 18 bases between the two ends. There are 15 residues in the CDR3. CDR1 is MDHEN and CDR2 is SYDVKM in the germline V gene. The CDR3 DNA is TGTGCCAGCAGTGCACCCGGCACAGGTTTCTCACCCCTCCACTTT. This codes for CASSAPGTGFSPLHF.

This clonotype was seen ten or more times. The chain recombines TRBV6-6 with TRBJ2-4, with no clear D. This CDR3 is built from 15 residues. CDR1 and CDR2 (germline): MNHNY, SVGAGI (reference sequence). Trimming pared 2 bases from V and 5 bases from J, leaving 13 bases between. Here the CDR3 DNA reads TGTGCCAGCAGTTACCCCGTGGGGTCGGAAAACATTCAGTACTTC. This sequence encodes CASSYPVGSENIQYF.

This clonotype has ten or more counts. The chain carries TRBV6-6 and TRBJ1-4; D not resolved. V lost 7 bases and J 10 bases, leaving 22 bases between the germline ends. CDR3 length: 15 residues. Germline values: CDR1 MNHNY, CDR2 SVGAGI (reference sequence). In DNA form, the CDR3 reads TGTGCCAGCACCATCCCCTCGGGCCGAGGGCGAAAACTGTTTTTT. This gives the protein CASTIPSGRGRKLFF.

The V call is TRBV11-2, the J call TRBJ1-1, with 8 bases that match TRBD1. J was trimmed by 11 bases and V by 6 bases; bases with no gene match: 11. This CDR3 comprises 13 residues. Germline values: CDR1 SGHAT, CDR2 FQNNGV. Here the CDR3 reads CASSFHFGTGAFF. The CDR3 coding sequence is TGTGCCAGCAGTTTTCACTTCGGGACAGGTGCTTTCTTT.

As regards this clonotype: At one end the junction does not follow the germline gene, possibly because of a read error. The genes are TRBV7-9 and TRBJ2-7, with D unclear. The CDR3 is 13 residues long. Germline V gene sequence: CDR1 SEHNR, CDR2 FQNEAQ (reference sequence). CDR3 residues: CASSDTASYEQYF. The DNA of the CDR3 is TGCGCCAGCAGCGACACGGCCTCCTACGAGCAGTACTTC.

The sample holds many counts of this clonotype. The genes are TRBV9 and TRBJ1-2; D is ambiguous. This CDR3 has 16 residues. CDR1 and CDR2 (germline): SGDLS, YYNGEE. Trimming removed 1 base at V and 6 bases at J, with 19 bases between. The CDR3 DNA sequence: TGTGCCAGCAGCGTACATTCCCGTGGAGGGAGTAATGGCTACACCTTC. This codes for CASSVHSRGGSNGYTF.

This clonotype was seen repeatedly, ten times or more. The V gene is TRBV7-6, the J gene TRBJ2-1; 11 bases match TRBD2. Germline trimming cut 2 bases from V and 1 base from J; bases unmatched to any gene: 4. This CDR3 region has 17 residues. Per the germline V gene, CDR1 is SGHVS and CDR2 is FNYEAQ. The CDR3 region has the DNA TGTGCCAGCAGCTTATCAGTAGCGGGGGGGTCCTACAATGAGCAGTTCTTC. Protein product: CASSLSVAGGSYNEQFF.

The chain has TRBV7-2 and TRBJ2-1; 9 bases are a match to TRBD1. Looked up from germline, CDR1 is SGHTA and CDR2 is FQGNSA. V gave up 5 bases and J gave up 0 bases; unmatched junction bases: 5. CDR3 size: 16 residues. CDR3 loop: CASSLQGAVSYNEQFF. CDR3 sequence (DNA): TGTGCCAGCAGCCTACAGGGGGCCGTCTCCTACAATGAGCAGTTCTTC.

A note on this clonotype: This may be a read error: a much more frequent sequence differs by one nucleotide. The chain joins TRBV5-5 to TRBJ1-2, with 8 bases lining up with TRBD1. The germline V gene encodes CDR1 SGHKS and CDR2 YYEKEE (reference sequence). This CDR3 spans 14 amino acids. V shed 4 bases, J shed 6 bases, and the junction held 8 bases outside the gene matches. This chain's CDR3 is CASSMVGRGHGYTF. DNA of the CDR3: TGTGCCAGCAGCATGGTCGGCAGGGGGCATGGCTACACCTTC. Drawing the rest from reference TRBV5-5 and TRBJ1-2, the complete variable domain is DAGVTQSPTHLIKTRGQQVTLRCSPISGHKSVSWYQQVLGQGPQFIFQYYEKEERGRGNFPDRFSARQFPNYSSELNVNALLLGDSALYLCASSMVGRGHGYTFGSGTRLTVV.

A few counts support this clonotype. The chain carries TRBV5-1 and TRBJ2-7; maybe TRBD2 (6 bases). Germline loops: CDR1 SGHRS, CDR2 YFSETQ. Trimming cost V 1 base and J 2 bases, with 13 bases left between them. The CDR3 is 15 amino acids. CDR3 residues: CASSLTSSGPYEQYF. CDR3 bases: TGCGCCAGCAGCTTGACAAGTAGCGGACCCTACGAGCAGTACTTC.

This clonotype appeared a few times. The chain has TRBV3-1 and TRBJ1-2; perhaps TRBD1 as D (6 bases). The V and J ends lost 4 bases and 9 bases respectively, with 15 bases between them. This CDR3 contains 13 residues. The V gene's germline CDR1 is LGHDT and CDR2 YNNKEL (reference sequence). The CDR3 reads CASSPGTTARYTF. The CDR3 region has the DNA TGTGCCAGCAGCCCCGGGACAACCGCACGCTACACCTTC. Full variable domain (remainder filled in from reference TRBV3-1 and TRBJ1-2): DTAVSQTPKYLVTQMGNDKSIKCEQNLGHDTMYWYKQDSKKFLKIMFSYNNKELIINETVPNRFSPKSPDKAHLNLHINSLELGDSAVYFCASSPGTTARYTFGSGTRLTVV.

As to this clonotype: A much larger clone lies one base from this, so it may be a read error. This chain connects TRBV7-3 to TRBJ1-4; D not resolved. Germline V gene lookup returns CDR1 SGHTA and CDR2 FQGTGA. This CDR3 has 15 amino acids. CDR3 in amino acids: CASSLKTPHGEKRFF. As DNA, the CDR3 is TGTGCCAGCAGCTTAAAGACGCCGCACGGGGAAAAACGGTTTTTT.